This T cell receptor beta chain was profiled in a study of blood T cell repertoires in COVID-19. At the level of the study: Specimens from acute and convalescent COVID-19 originated in the United States, Italy and Spain. Sample material is recorded as cDNA or gDNA derived from T cells, B-cell-depleted T cells, or PBMCs.

Germline trimming cut 1 base from V and 4 bases from J; bases unmatched to any gene: 2. Germline loops: CDR1 SGHNT, CDR2 YYREEE (reference sequence). This CDR3 has 14 residues. Source study methods: Amplified reference gene primers provided the basis for estimating nucleated cell counts. The repertoire was sequenced with immunoSEQ multiplex PCR; TCRdb's copy has only in-frame clones and lacks some. The V and J calls and clone size were taken over from that table, and D and trimming were inferred from the DNA. The sample yields 25,000 to 30,000 clones, over 75% seen once. This clone showed up just a few times.

Material for sequencing was peripheral blood. This sequence originates from a woman between 50 and 59 years old with active COVID-19. The V call is TRBV5-4, the J call TRBJ2-7; 10 bases are shared with TRBD1. CDR3 residues: CASSLSGQGYEQYF. The CDR3 DNA sequence: TGTGCCAGCAGCTTGTCGGGACAGGGGTACGAGCAGTACTTC.